What follows are 18 T cell receptor beta chains derived from one specimen sequenced in a study of CD8+ T cells in alopecia areata. The treatment denotes: oral pan-JAK inhibitor, 5-10 mg twice daily. TCR sequencing used cDNA made by reverse transcription of extracted RNA. Sequencing used immunoSEQ multiplex PCR; TCRdb keeps in-frame clones, though not all of them. The table lists approximately 220,000 clones, 35% to 40% of them singletons. Sample: CD4+ T cells sorted from blood, taken at approximately week 30, from a patient treated with tofacitinib. The origin of the receptors is a human donor with alopecia areata.

This clone appeared once. The chain links TRBV5-4 to TRBJ2-1; no clear D. The V gene's germline CDR1 is SGHNT and CDR2 YYREEE (reference sequence). The CDR3 loop spans 14 amino acids. Between the trimmed V and J ends, which lost 6 bases and 2 bases, there was a span of 12 bases. Written as DNA, the CDR3 is TGTGCCAGCAACTCCAACCGGACCTACAATGAGCAGTTCTTC. This gives the protein CASNSNRTYNEQFF.

The DNA of the CDR3 is TGTGCCAGCAGCTCCCGGGGGCGCGGCACTGAAGCTTTCTTT. Its translation is CASSSRGRGTEAFF. This chain links TRBV13 with TRBJ1-1, with a possible D match to TRBD1 (6 bases). The V end was cut by 4 bases, the J end by 4 bases, with 13 bases between. The germline V gene has CDR1 PRHDT and CDR2 FYEKMQ (reference sequence). The CDR3 is made up of 14 amino acids.

This rearrangement joins TRBV5-4 to TRBJ1-6; 10 nucleotides match TRBD1. This CDR3 region has 15 residues. Trimming removed 5 bases from V and 6 bases from J; junction bases left unmatched: 5. Germline-derived CDR1 and CDR2 are SGHNT and YYREEE (reference sequence). CDR3 residues: CASRSGQGFNSPLHF. The CDR3 DNA follows: TGTGCCAGCAGGTCGGGACAGGGGTTTAATTCACCCCTCCACTTT.

This chain uses TRBV25-1 with TRBJ1-1, with 7 bases matching TRBD1. This CDR3 comprises 16 residues. Germline lookup yields CDR1 MGHDK and CDR2 SYGVNS. Trimming at V came to 3 bases and at J to 6 bases, leaving 13 bases not matched to a gene. The CDR3 protein is CASSDSLDRFEAEAFF. CDR3 DNA sequence: TGTGCCAGCAGTGATTCACTGGACAGGTTCGAAGCTGAAGCTTTCTTT.

This clone appeared a few times. This chain joins TRBV7-9 and TRBJ2-2; 7 positions agree with TRBD2. The V segment lost 6 bases and the J segment 2 bases; nucleotides outside the gene matches: 9. Germline CDR1 reads SEHNR; CDR2 reads FQNEAQ (reference sequence). CDR3 length: 16 residues. The DNA of the CDR3 is TGTGCCAGCAGGCCTGCCGGGACTATTAACACCGGGGAGCTGTTTTTT. Translated, it gives CASRPAGTINTGELFF.

This clone was recorded a few times. The genes are TRBV9 and TRBJ2-7; tentative D call: TRBD1 (6 bases). Trimming stripped 0 bases from V and 6 bases from J, with 13 bases between. Looked up from germline, CDR1 is SGDLS and CDR2 is YYNGEE. The CDR3 contains 14 residues. The CDR3 protein is CASSVALRTAEQYF. For the CDR3, the DNA is TGTGCCAGCAGCGTAGCTCTTCGGACAGCCGAGCAGTACTTC.

The V gene is TRBV11-2, the J gene TRBJ2-1; 12 positions match TRBD2. The CDR3 sequence is 17 residues long. The germline V gene encodes CDR1 SGHAT and CDR2 FQNNGV. Trimming took 5 bases from V and 8 from J; bases not matched to a gene: 13. The chain's CDR3 is CASSPSSSSGRAHEQFF. The CDR3 bases are TGTGCCAGCAGCCCCTCTTCTTCTAGCGGGAGGGCCCATGAGCAGTTCTTC.

The chain is built from TRBV7-9 and TRBJ2-1; D unclear. Trimming left V 8 bases short and J 6 bases short, with 8 bases between. Germline loops: CDR1 SEHNR, CDR2 FQNEAQ (reference sequence). This CDR3 has 11 amino acids. CDR3 sequence: CASCEINEQFF. In DNA, the CDR3 is TGTGCCAGCTGCGAAATCAATGAGCAGTTCTTC.

V gene TRBV6-5 combines with J gene TRBJ1-1; no firm D call. Germline CDR1 reads MNHEY; CDR2 reads SVGAGI. The length of the CDR3 is 12 residues. V was cut by 6 bases and J by 0 bases, with 5 bases left in between. CDR3 protein: CASRTLNTEAFF. CDR3 bases: TGTGCCAGCAGGACCTTGAACACTGAAGCTTTCTTT.

This clone was seen a few times. The genes are TRBV4-1 and TRBJ1-4, with a weak D call TRBD1 (5 bases). Between the trimmed V and J ends, which lost 6 bases and 3 bases, there was a span of 11 bases. The germline CDR1 and CDR2 sequences are MGHRA and YSYEKL. This CDR3 has 14 amino acids. CDR3 DNA: TGCGCCAGCAGTCGGACACGCTCTAATGAAAAACTGTTTTTT. It translates to CASSRTRSNEKLFF.

This chain uses TRBV30 with TRBJ2-1, with 11 bases matching TRBD2. From germline, CDR1 is GTSNPN and CDR2 SVGIG (reference sequence). CDR3 length: 14 residues. With 3 bases clipped from V and 3 bases from J, the junction kept 1 base outside the gene matches. This CDR3 is CAWRGLADYNEQFF. The CDR3 DNA is TGTGCCTGGAGGGGACTAGCGGACTACAATGAGCAGTTCTTC.

The chain's CDR3 is CASSSGTSGEKLFF. CDR3 nucleotide sequence: TGCGCCAGCAGTTCCGGGACATCGGGGGAAAAACTGTTTTTT. This chain connects TRBV4-1 to TRBJ1-4, with D maybe TRBD1 (6 bases). The CDR3 covers 14 residues. Trimming stripped 6 bases from V and 8 bases from J, with 16 bases between. The germline gives CDR1 MGHRA, CDR2 YSYEKL.

The count of this clone is one. The V and J genes are TRBV25-1 and TRBJ1-1, with TRBD1 as a possible D gene (6 bases). V was trimmed by 5 bases and J by 1 base, leaving 11 bases between them. This CDR3 is 14 amino acids long. The germline CDR1 and CDR2 sequences are MGHDK and SYGVNS. The CDR3 DNA reads as TGTGCCAGCAGTCGACGGACAGAGAACACTGAAGCTTTCTTT. Amino acid sequence: CASSRRTENTEAFF.

This clone appeared a few times. The CDR3 reads CASSTSNGGYEQFF. The CDR3 DNA is TGTGCCAGCAGTACCTCAAATGGGGGCTATGAGCAGTTCTTC. V usage is TRBV27 and J usage is TRBJ2-1; D perhaps matches TRBD1 (6 bases). CDR3 length: 14 amino acids. Deletions cut 5 bases from V and 8 bases from J, with 16 bases between. CDR1 is MNHEY, CDR2 SMNVEV, per germline (reference sequence).

This chain connects TRBV5-6 to TRBJ1-5; D is uncertain. This CDR3 comprises 13 residues. The germline gives CDR1 SGHDT, CDR2 YYEEEE. The V end lost 3 bases, the J end lost 2 bases, and 6 bases lay between the germline ends. The CDR3: CASSSTGNQPQHF. The CDR3 DNA follows: TGTGCCAGCAGCTCCACGGGCAATCAGCCCCAGCATTTT.

This clone was seen more than once but under ten times. The rearrangement joins TRBV5-1 to TRBJ1-4, with unresolved D. V was trimmed by 0 bases and J by 8 bases, leaving 14 bases between them. The CDR3 is 15 amino acids. Germline CDR1 and CDR2: SGHRS and YFSETQ. The chain's CDR3 is CASSLDGGKDEKLFF. CDR3 DNA: TGCGCCAGCAGCTTGGATGGAGGGAAGGACGAAAAACTGTTTTTT.

The table lists this clone with a few counts. CDR3 bases: TGTGCCAGCCGACTGGGACAGGGACGGGATCAGCCCCAGCATTTT. It specifies CASRLGQGRDQPQHF. The rearrangement joins TRBV28 to TRBJ1-5; 9 bases agree with TRBD1. This CDR3 contains 15 residues. V was clipped by 8 bases and J by 5 bases; unmatched bases: 10. CDR1 and CDR2 (germline): MDHEN, SYDVKM.

This clone was observed a handful of times. This rearrangement joins TRBV2 to TRBJ1-6; D gene ambiguous. From germline, CDR1 is SNHLY and CDR2 FYNNEI. With 4 bases removed from V and 7 bases from J, the gap between germline ends came to 11 bases. The CDR3 contains 14 residues. The CDR3 loop reads CASSVRDLNSPLHF. In DNA, the CDR3 is TGTGCCAGCAGTGTTCGGGATTTGAATTCACCCCTCCACTTT.